This T cell receptor beta chain was recorded in a study of blood T cell repertoires in COVID-19. The wider study: COVID-19 samples from acute and convalescent phases originated in the United States, Italy and Spain. The cDNA or gDNA used as material had been derived from T cells, B-cell-depleted T cells, or PBMCs.

The CDR3 has 14 residues. V lost 2 bases and J 4 bases, leaving 12 bases between the germline ends. Germline CDR1 and CDR2: GTSNPN and SVGIG (reference sequence). There are a few counts of this clone. Source study methods: Amplification with reference gene primers provided the estimates of nucleated cell counts. Data came from immunoSEQ multiplex PCR; TCRdb stores just in-frame clones and leaves some out. The DNA gave D and trimming, while V, J and clone size come from that table. The profile shows about 160,000 clones, approximately 86% of them singletons. Sequencing was carried out using peripheral blood. This clonotype was obtained from a woman aged 60-75 years who had recovered from COVID-19. V and J are TRBV30 and TRBJ1-5; D may be TRBD1 (6 bases). The CDR3 spells CAWSTGYENQPQHF. The CDR3 DNA follows: TGTGCCTGGAGTACAGGGTACGAAAATCAGCCCCAGCATTTT.